Following are 18 T cell receptor beta chains from one sample sequenced in a study of blood T cell repertoires in COVID-19. The table came from immunoSEQ multiplex PCR; TCRdb's copy has only in-frame clones and leaves some out. The sample contains over 70,000 clones, just under 80% of which appear only once. Sequencing used peripheral blood. These receptors all come from a man between 65 and 85 years old with COVID-19, enrolled during active disease.

The genes are TRBV18 and TRBJ1-3; D not certain. Germline lookup yields CDR1 KGHSH and CDR2 LQKENI. V dropped 6 bases and J dropped 2 bases, with 11 bases sitting between them. The CDR3 length is 14 residues. CDR3 bases: TGTGCCAGCTCCCAGGACTCGGCTGGAAACACCATATATTTT. This translates into CASSQDSAGNTIYF. The whole variable domain, remainder taken from reference TRBV18 and TRBJ1-3, is NAGVMQNPRHLVRRRGQEARLRCSPMKGHSHVYWYRQLPEEGLKFMVYLQKENIIDESGMPKERFSAEFPKEGPSILRIQQVVRGDSAAYFCASSQDSAGNTIYFGEGSWLTVV.

The chain couples TRBV6-5 to TRBJ1-1; 8 nucleotides align to TRBD1. This CDR3 comprises 13 residues. V lost 6 bases and J lost 4; bases outside the gene matches: 4. In germline, CDR1 is MNHEY, CDR2 SVGAGI. The CDR3: CASRTGVVTEAFF. The CDR3 DNA follows: TGTGCCAGCAGGACAGGGGTTGTCACTGAAGCTTTCTTT.

The chain links TRBV2 to TRBJ2-1; no reliable D call. This CDR3 region has 11 residues. V was pared by 5 bases and J by 3 bases, with 2 bases between. Germline V gene sequence: CDR1 SNHLY, CDR2 FYNNEI. DNA for the CDR3: TGTGCCAGCAGTTACTACAATGAGCAGTTCTTC. Its protein product is CASSYYNEQFF.

The rearrangement joins TRBV6-4 to TRBJ2-7; a weak D match, TRBD2 (5 bases). V lost 10 bases, J lost 1 base, and 17 bases lay in between. CDR1 is MRHNA, CDR2 SNTAGT, per germline. The CDR3 covers 14 residues. In DNA, the CDR3 is TGTGCCACTAGGAGGACTCCTGAGTCCTACGAGCAGTACTTC. This translates into CATRRTPESYEQYF.

The rearrangement joins TRBV6-2 or TRBV6-3 to TRBJ1-5; D is ambiguous. The CDR3 consists of 13 residues. CDR1 is MNHEY, CDR2 SVGEGT, per germline. Between the trimmed V and J ends, which lost 0 bases and 7 bases, there was a span of 7 bases. This CDR3 reads CASSYSIVQPQHF. The CDR3 DNA reads as TGTGCCAGCAGTTACTCGATAGTACAGCCCCAGCATTTT.

The chain is built from TRBV19 and TRBJ2-7; 9 bases agree with TRBD1. Unmatched junction bases numbered 11, after V lost 6 bases and J lost 2 bases. CDR3 length: 16 amino acids. Germline V gives CDR1 LNHDA, CDR2 SQIVND (reference sequence). The CDR3: CASRTSGQGHPYEQYF. The CDR3 DNA reads TGTGCCAGTAGAACATCGGGACAGGGACACCCCTACGAGCAGTACTTC. The full variable domain, with the rest looked up from reference TRBV19 and TRBJ2-7, is DGGITQSPKYLFRKEGQNVTLSCEQNLNHDAMYWYRQDPGQGLRLIYYSQIVNDFQKGDIAEGYSVSREKKESFPLTVTSAQKNPTAFYLCASRTSGQGHPYEQYFGPGTRLTVT.

The genes are TRBV24-1 and TRBJ2-3; 7 nucleotides line up with TRBD2. Germline CDR1 is KGHDR and CDR2 is SFDVKD. The ends lost 4 bases at V and 2 bases at J; junction bases unmatched: 2. This CDR3 comprises 14 residues. The CDR3 region is CATSEGDYTDTQYF. The CDR3 nucleotides read TGTGCCACCAGTGAGGGGGACTACACAGATACGCAGTATTTT.

The chain joins TRBV6-5 to TRBJ2-5, with no clear D. Germline loops: CDR1 MNHEY, CDR2 SVGAGI. This CDR3 region has 11 residues. Trimming stripped 4 bases from V and 4 bases from J, with 4 bases between. The CDR3 nucleotides read TGTGCCAGCAGTTCCCTAGAGACCCAGTACTTC. Translating it yields CASSSLETQYF.

The V and J genes are TRBV7-2 and TRBJ2-4; no reliable D call. CDR1 SGHTA and CDR2 FQGNSA come from the germline V gene. Trimming cost V 1 base and J 9 bases, with 16 bases left between them. This CDR3 spans 15 amino acids. The CDR3 region is CASSLGGVVDGIQYF. The CDR3 coding sequence is TGTGCCAGCAGCTTAGGAGGCGTTGTGGATGGCATTCAGTACTTC.

This clone was seen a few times. The chain has TRBV27 and TRBJ2-3, with 7 bases identical to TRBD2. Trimming removed 1 base from V and 2 bases from J; junction bases left unmatched: 6. This CDR3 comprises 16 residues. Germline CDR1 is MNHEY and CDR2 is SMNVEV (reference sequence). The CDR3 DNA sequence: TGTGCCAGCAGTTTATTTGGGGGGGGTATCACAGATACGCAGTATTTT. Encoded protein: CASSLFGGGITDTQYF.

The rearrangement uses TRBV14 and TRBJ1-1; no definite D call. V lost 4 bases, J lost 3 bases, and 15 bases lay in between. CDR1 and CDR2 (germline): SGHDN, FVKESK. CDR3 size: 15 residues. The CDR3 loop is CASSPLEGGYTEAFF. The CDR3 nucleotides read TGTGCCAGCAGCCCGCTTGAGGGCGGTTACACTGAAGCTTTCTTT.

Only a few counts were recorded for this clone. The V call is TRBV5-6, the J call TRBJ2-2, with D possibly being TRBD2 (6 bases). The CDR3 has 16 amino acids. The V end was cut by 2 bases, the J end by 6 bases, with 17 bases between. CDR1 SGHDT and CDR2 YYEEEE come from the germline V gene. CDR3 residues: CASSFWTFTGAGELFF. The CDR3 bases are TGTGCCAGCAGCTTTTGGACATTCACGGGGGCCGGGGAGCTGTTTTTT.

This chain's CDR3 is CATKGANYGYTF. In DNA form, the CDR3 reads TGTGCCACTAAGGGGGCTAACTATGGCTACACCTTC. This chain joins TRBV19 and TRBJ1-2; a weak D match, TRBD1 (6 bases). Trimming left V 10 bases short and J 0 bases short, with 9 bases between. Germline V CDR1 and CDR2: LNHDA, SQIVND (reference sequence). The CDR3 totals 12 residues.

J is TRBJ2-7 and V is TRBV25-1; perhaps TRBD1 as D (6 bases). Per germline, CDR1 MGHDK and CDR2 SYGVNS. V lost 6 bases and J 7 bases, leaving 13 bases between the germline ends. CDR3 size: 12 residues. The CDR3 bases are TGTGCCAGCAGGACAGGCTCGAGGGAGCAGTACTTC. Translated: CASRTGSREQYF.

The chain has TRBV5-1 and TRBJ2-5, with TRBD2 as a possible D gene (5 bases). The germline V gene has CDR1 SGHRS and CDR2 YFSETQ. V lost 4 bases and J lost 5, with 9 bases in between. The CDR3 has 12 amino acids. In nucleotides, the CDR3 is TGCGCCAGCAGCGAGGGCTTCGAGACCCAGTACTTC. This sequence encodes CASSEGFETQYF.

This clone was detected once. This chain uses TRBV19 with TRBJ1-6, with TRBD1 matching 7 bases. J lost 8 bases, V lost 4 bases, and 8 bases had no gene match. Germline values: CDR1 LNHDA, CDR2 SQIVND (reference sequence). The CDR3 contains 15 residues. CDR3 sequence reads: CASSTTGTGDSPLHF. As DNA, the CDR3 is TGTGCCAGTAGTACGACAGGGACGGGCGATTCACCCCTCCACTTT.

The chain has TRBV5-4 and TRBJ2-5; D might be TRBD1 (6 bases). The CDR3 is 14 amino acids. Trimming removed 2 bases from V and 5 bases from J, with 13 bases in between. From germline, CDR1 is SGHNT and CDR2 YYREEE (reference sequence). The CDR3 spells CASSLMGAGETQYF. In nucleotides, the CDR3 is TGTGCCAGCAGCTTAATGGGGGCAGGGGAGACCCAGTACTTC.

The chain uses TRBV5-1 and TRBJ2-5, with 9 bases aligning to TRBD2. The CDR3 is made up of 18 amino acids. V shed 1 base, J shed 1 base, and the junction held 11 bases outside the gene matches. Germline CDR1 SGHRS, CDR2 YFSETQ. As DNA, the CDR3 is TGCGCCAGCAGCTTGCGGCCTAGCGGGATGAATAGCCAAGAGACCCAGTACTTC. It encodes CASSLRPSGMNSQETQYF.